This T cell receptor beta chain was found in a study of blood T cells in healthy people across ages. Alongside a J-beta primer mix, a sample-barcoded 5' primer served in a second PCR lasting about 6 to 12 cycles. TCRdb reanalysed the 5' RACE reads using MiXCR and keeps one entry per CDR3 protein. The sample includes 1.5 million to 2 million distinct CDR3 sequences, 40% to 55% of them seen just once. Between the trimmed V and J ends, which lost 1 base and 6 bases, there was a span of 13 bases. This CDR3 spans 14 amino acids. This clonotype has just a few counts. J is TRBJ2-7 and V is TRBV12-3 or TRBV12-4; D remains ambiguous. The clonotype originates from a woman aged 35 to 49 in good health. Sequenced sample: blood. In nucleotides, the CDR3 is TGTGCCAGCAGTTTAGGAGGCGCGAGGCCCGAGCAGTACTTC. This gives the protein CASSLGGARPEQYF.